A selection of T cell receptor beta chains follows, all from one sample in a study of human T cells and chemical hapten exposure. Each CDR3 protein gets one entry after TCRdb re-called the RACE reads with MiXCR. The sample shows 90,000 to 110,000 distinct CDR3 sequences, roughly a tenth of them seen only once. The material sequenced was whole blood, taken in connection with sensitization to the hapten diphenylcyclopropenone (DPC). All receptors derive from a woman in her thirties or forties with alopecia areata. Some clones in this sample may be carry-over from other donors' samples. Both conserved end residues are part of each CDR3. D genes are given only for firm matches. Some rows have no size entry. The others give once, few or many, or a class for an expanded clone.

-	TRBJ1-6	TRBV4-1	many	CASSQDGGGYNSPLHF	TGCGCCAGCAGCCAAGATGGGGGTGGCTATAATTCACCCCTCCACTTT
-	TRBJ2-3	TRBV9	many	CASTGLLSTGQYF	TGTGCCAGCACGGGACTCCTATCGACCGGGCAGTATTTT
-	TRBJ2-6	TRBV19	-	CASSVDNRRGTGANVLTF	TGTGCCAGTAGCGTTGACAACAGGCGCGGAACTGGGGCCAACGTCCTGACTTTC
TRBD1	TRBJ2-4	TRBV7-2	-	CASSQTGGTGKNIQYF	TGTGCCAGCAGCCAAACAGGGGGCACGGGCAAAAACATTCAGTACTTC
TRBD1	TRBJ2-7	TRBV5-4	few	CASSLAGEGAREQYF	TGTGCCAGCAGCTTGGCTGGAGAGGGGGCGAGGGAGCAGTACTTC
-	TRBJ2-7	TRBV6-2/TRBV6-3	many	CASRRPGSSYEQYF	TGTGCCAGCAGACGACCGGGGAGCTCCTACGAGCAGTACTTC
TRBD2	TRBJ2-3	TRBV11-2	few	CASSFSGGTTDTQYF	TGTGCCAGCAGCTTTAGCGGGGGGACCACAGATACGCAGTATTTT
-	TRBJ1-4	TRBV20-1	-	CSAGGTLSEKLFF	TGCAGTGCCGGGGGAACGCTATCGGAAAAACTGTTTTTT
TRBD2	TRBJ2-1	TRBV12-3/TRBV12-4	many	CASSPRLAGADYNEQFF	TGTGCCAGCAGCCCTCGACTAGCGGGGGCAGACTACAATGAGCAGTTCTTC
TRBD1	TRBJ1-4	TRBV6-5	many	CASSFRQGNEKLFF	TGTGCCAGCAGTTTCCGACAGGGTAATGAAAAACTGTTTTTT
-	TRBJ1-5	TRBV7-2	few	CASSLGVNNQPQHF	TGTGCCAGCAGCTTAGGGGTTAACAATCAGCCCCAGCATTTT
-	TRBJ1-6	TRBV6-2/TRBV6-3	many	CASSLPGGGDSPLHF	TGTGCCAGCAGTTTACCGGGGGGGGGAGATTCACCCCTCCACTTT
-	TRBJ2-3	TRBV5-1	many	CASSSYSTDTQYF	TGCGCCAGCAGCTCCTATAGCACAGATACGCAGTATTTT
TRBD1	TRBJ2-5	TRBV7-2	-	CASSLTGGLSETQYF	TGTGCCAGCAGCTTGACAGGGGGCCTTAGTGAGACCCAGTACTTC
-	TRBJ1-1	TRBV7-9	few	CASSKYDGTEAFF	TGTGCCAGCAGCAAATATGATGGCACTGAAGCTTTCTTT
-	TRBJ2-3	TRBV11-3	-	CASSLGRRDFSTDTHYF	TGTGCCAGCAGCTTAGGACGACGGGACTTTAGCACAGATACGCACTATTTT
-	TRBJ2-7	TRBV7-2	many	CASSPLHSVEQYF	TGTGCCAGCAGCCCCCTACATTCTGTAGAGCAGTACTTC
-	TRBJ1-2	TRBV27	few	CASILPQYRTYLYGYTF	TGTGCCAGCATCCTTCCGCAATACAGGACCTACCTCTATGGCTACACCTTC
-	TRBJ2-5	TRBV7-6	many	CASSLGSVETQYF	TGTGCCAGCAGCTTAGGGTCCGTGGAGACCCAGTACTTC
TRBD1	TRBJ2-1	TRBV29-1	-	CSVEGGQYNEQFF	TGCAGCGTTGAAGGGGGACAGTACAATGAGCAGTTCTTC
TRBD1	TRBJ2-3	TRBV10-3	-	CAIMGQGEDTQYF	TGTGCCATCATGGGACAGGGGGAAGATACGCAGTATTTT
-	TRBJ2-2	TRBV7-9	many	CANRGEGTGELFF	TGTGCCAACCGAGGCGAGGGTACCGGGGAGCTGTTTTTT
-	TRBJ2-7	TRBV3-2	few	CASSQEPGVPYEQYF	TGTGCCAGCAGCCAAGAACCCGGGGTCCCCTACGAGCAGTACTTC
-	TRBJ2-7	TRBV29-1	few	CSVGNDALYEQYF	TGCAGCGTGGGCAATGACGCGCTTTACGAGCAGTACTTC
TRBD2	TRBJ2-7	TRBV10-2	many	CASRSPHSGADPKGEQYF	TGCGCCAGCAGATCCCCTCATAGCGGGGCGGACCCCAAGGGCGAGCAGTACTTC
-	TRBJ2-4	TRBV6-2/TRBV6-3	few	CASSYESRAKNIQYF	TGTGCCAGCAGTTACGAGAGTCGAGCCAAAAACATTCAGTACTTC
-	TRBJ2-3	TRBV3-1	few	CASSRFVPSTDTQYF	TGTGCCAGCAGCCGTTTCGTCCCTAGCACAGATACGCAGTATTTT
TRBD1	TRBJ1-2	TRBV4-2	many	CASSHRTGHYGYTF	TGTGCCAGCAGCCACAGGACAGGGCACTATGGCTACACCTTC
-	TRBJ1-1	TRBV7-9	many	CASSFRGGDTEAFF	TGTGCCAGCAGCTTTAGAGGGGGGGACACTGAAGCTTTCTTT
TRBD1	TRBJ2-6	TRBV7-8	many	CASSFLDRASSGANVLTF	TGTGCCAGCAGCTTTCTGGACAGGGCATCCTCTGGGGCCAACGTCCTGACTTTC
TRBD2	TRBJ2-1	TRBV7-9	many	CASSLGLAGGPYNEQFF	TGTGCCAGCAGCTTGGGACTAGCGGGGGGCCCCTACAATGAGCAGTTCTTC
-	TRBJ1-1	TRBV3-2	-	CASSLGTMRTEAFF	TGTGCCAGCAGCCTAGGTACCATGAGGACTGAAGCTTTCTTT
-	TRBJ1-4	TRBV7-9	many	CASSAPTGFGEKLFF	TGTGCCAGCAGCGCACCGACAGGATTTGGGGAAAAACTGTTTTTT
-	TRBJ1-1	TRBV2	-	CASSGRFGNTEAFF	TGTGCCAGCAGTGGGCGTTTCGGGAACACTGAAGCTTTCTTT
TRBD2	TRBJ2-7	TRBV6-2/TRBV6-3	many	CASRPSHWLAGNSYEQYF	TGTGCCAGCCGCCCCAGCCATTGGCTAGCGGGGAACTCCTACGAGCAGTACTTC
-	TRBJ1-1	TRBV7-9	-	CASSSRTDTEAFF	TGTGCCAGCAGCTCACGGACGGACACTGAAGCTTTCTTT
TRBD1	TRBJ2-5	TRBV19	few	CASSPSTGSFRETQYF	TGTGCCAGTAGTCCGTCGACAGGGAGTTTTCGAGAGACCCAGTACTTC
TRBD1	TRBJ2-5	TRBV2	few	CASSEESTGGRETQYF	TGTGCCAGCAGTGAAGAGTCGACAGGGGGTAGGGAGACCCAGTACTTC
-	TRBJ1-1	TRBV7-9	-	CASSGEEVAEAFF	TGTGCCAGCAGCGGGGAGGAGGTAGCTGAAGCTTTCTTT
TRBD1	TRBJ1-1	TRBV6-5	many	CASSRQGVYTEAFF	TGTGCCAGCAGTCGACAGGGGGTCTACACTGAAGCTTTCTTT
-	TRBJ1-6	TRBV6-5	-	CASSEDRGASPLHF	TGTGCCAGCAGTGAGGACCGGGGGGCTTCACCCCTCCACTTT
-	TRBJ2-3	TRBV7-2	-	CASSLVLASSTDTQYF	TGTGCCAGCAGCTTAGTCCTAGCGTCTAGCACAGATACGCAGTATTTT
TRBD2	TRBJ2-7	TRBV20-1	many	CSALKAGNPHEQYF	TGCAGTGCCCTTAAAGCGGGAAACCCCCACGAGCAGTACTTC
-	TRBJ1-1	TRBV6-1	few	CASSEVHGHTEAFF	TGTGCCAGCAGTGAAGTCCACGGCCACACTGAAGCTTTCTTT